This T cell receptor beta chain was sequenced in a study of blood T cell repertoires in COVID-19. In the study overall: Samples taken during acute and convalescent COVID-19 were collected in the United States, Italy and Spain.

Sequencing was performed with immunoSEQ multiplex PCR; in TCRdb, only in-frame clones are kept and a portion is missing. The table lists under 150,000 clones, 75% to 85% of them singletons. The CDR3 is 12 residues long. The V end was cut by 0 bases, the J end by 9 bases, with 9 bases between. Germline CDR1 reads MNHEY; CDR2 reads SMNVEV (reference sequence). The chain is built from TRBV27 and TRBJ2-7; D not resolved. Material: peripheral blood. This TCR derives from a man aged 60 to 69 with active or convalescent COVID-19. The CDR3 sequence is CASSLSGQRQYF. CDR3 nucleotide sequence: TGTGCCAGCAGTTTATCTGGCCAAAGGCAGTACTTC.